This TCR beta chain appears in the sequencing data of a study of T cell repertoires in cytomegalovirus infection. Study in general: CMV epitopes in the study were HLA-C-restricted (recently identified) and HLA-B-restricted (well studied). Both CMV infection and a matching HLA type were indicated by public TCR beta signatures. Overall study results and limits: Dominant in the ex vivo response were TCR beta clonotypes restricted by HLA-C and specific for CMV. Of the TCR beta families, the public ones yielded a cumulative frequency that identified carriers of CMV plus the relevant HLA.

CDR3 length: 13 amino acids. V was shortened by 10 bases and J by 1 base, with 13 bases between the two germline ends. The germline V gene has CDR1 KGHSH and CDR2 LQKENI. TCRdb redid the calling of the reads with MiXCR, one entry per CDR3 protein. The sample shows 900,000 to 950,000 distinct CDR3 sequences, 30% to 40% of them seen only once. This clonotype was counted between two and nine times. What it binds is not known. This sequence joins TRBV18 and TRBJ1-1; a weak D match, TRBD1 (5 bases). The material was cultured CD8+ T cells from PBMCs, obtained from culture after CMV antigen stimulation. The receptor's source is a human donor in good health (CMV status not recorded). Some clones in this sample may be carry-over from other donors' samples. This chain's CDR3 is CANTGGGNTEAFF. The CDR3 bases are TGTGCCAACACCGGGGGAGGGAACACTGAAGCTTTCTTT.